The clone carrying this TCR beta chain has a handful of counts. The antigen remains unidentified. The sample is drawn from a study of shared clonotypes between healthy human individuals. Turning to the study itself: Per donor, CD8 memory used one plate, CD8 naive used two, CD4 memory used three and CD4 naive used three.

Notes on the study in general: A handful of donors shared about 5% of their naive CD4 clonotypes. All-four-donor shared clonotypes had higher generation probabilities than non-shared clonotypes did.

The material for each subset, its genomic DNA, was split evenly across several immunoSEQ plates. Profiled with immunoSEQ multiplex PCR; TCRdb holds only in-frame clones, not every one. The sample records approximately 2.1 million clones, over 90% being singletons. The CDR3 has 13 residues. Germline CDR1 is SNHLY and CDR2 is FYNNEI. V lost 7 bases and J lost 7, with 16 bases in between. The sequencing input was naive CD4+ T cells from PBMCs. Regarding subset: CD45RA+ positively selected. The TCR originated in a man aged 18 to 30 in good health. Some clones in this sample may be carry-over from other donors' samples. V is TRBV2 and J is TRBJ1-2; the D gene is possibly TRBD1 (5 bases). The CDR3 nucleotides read TGTGCCAGCACTATTACAGGTCGAGGTGGCTACACCTTC. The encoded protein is CASTITGRGGYTF.